This T cell receptor beta chain was obtained from a study of T-cell memory formation after mild COVID-19. TCRdb redid the calling of the 5' RACE reads with MiXCR, one entry per CDR3 protein. Among around 200,000 distinct CDR3 sequences, around 21% were seen once, and the ten largest hold approximately 22%. CDR1 SGDLS and CDR2 YYNGEE come from the germline V gene. The CDR3 extends over 15 amino acids. The V end lost 4 bases, the J end lost 3 bases, and 13 bases lay between the germline ends. Study observations and caveats: Pre-infection memory carried some responding clones, suggesting that cross-reactive memory joined.

About this clonotype itself: Its antigen is as yet unknown.

The V and J genes are TRBV9 and TRBJ2-2; a weak D match, TRBD2 (6 bases). The source is an adult woman who had mild COVID-19 (a few samples of this study predate the infection). Cell type and time point are not known. Sequencing used PBMCs or a T cell subset sorted from them (not recorded which). CDR3 nucleotides: TGTGCCAGCAGCCCTTGGGACTCTTACACCGGGGAGCTGTTTTTT. As protein: CASSPWDSYTGELFF.